Each of the 10 T cell receptor beta chains below was sequenced from the same sample in a study of response to subunit inactivated influenza vaccine. TCRdb used MiXCR to reprocess the RT-PCR reads, holding one entry per CDR3 protein. The data hold about 190,000 distinct CDR3 sequences, with under 15% observed a single time. Source: CD8+ T cells sorted from PBMCs, taken less than 6 days after vaccination. Receptors were obtained from a man aged 45-65 years who received an inactivated influenza vaccine.

This clonotype was detected many times. The V gene is TRBV12-3 or TRBV12-4, the J gene TRBJ2-1, with a weak D call TRBD1 (6 bases). Trimming cost V 6 bases and J 4 bases, with 16 bases left between them. The CDR3 covers 15 residues. The chain's CDR3 is CASRAQDREYNEQFF. CDR3 sequence (DNA): TGTGCCAGCAGGGCTCAGGACAGAGAGTACAATGAGCAGTTCTTC.

The chain combines TRBV4-2 with TRBJ2-1; 8 bases match TRBD2. The germline V gene has CDR1 LGHNA and CDR2 YNFKEQ. This CDR3 contains 16 residues. V was pared by 2 bases and J by 4 bases, with 7 bases of the junction left unmatched. This CDR3 reads CASSQRDGRVYNEQFF. CDR3 nucleotides: TGTGCCAGCAGCCAACGGGACGGGAGGGTATACAATGAGCAGTTCTTC.

The rearrangement joins TRBV4-1 to TRBJ2-5; either TRBD1 or TRBD2 may supply D (6 bases each). The CDR3 is made up of 15 amino acids. V lost 1 base and J 4 bases, leaving 13 bases between the germline ends. Germline values: CDR1 MGHRA, CDR2 YSYEKL. The CDR3 region is CASSQGPGAGETQYF. Here the CDR3 DNA reads TGCGCCAGCAGCCAAGGGCCGGGGGCGGGAGAGACCCAGTACTTC.

This clonotype has just a few counts. The rearrangement joins TRBV5-1 to TRBJ1-1, with 7 positions matching TRBD1. The CDR3 length is 14 residues. V trimming: 1 base; J trimming: 8 bases; junction bases outside the gene matches: 8. Germline loops: CDR1 SGHRS, CDR2 YFSETQ. CDR3 residues: CASSLTLTGTEAFF. In nucleotides, the CDR3 is TGCGCCAGCAGCTTGACCCTGACAGGGACGGAAGCTTTCTTT.

The chain joins TRBV7-8 to TRBJ2-1; 8 bases match TRBD2. Trimming cost V 6 bases and J 6 bases; bases outside gene matches: 7. CDR1 and CDR2 from the germline V gene are SGHVS and FQNEAQ. There are 14 residues in the CDR3. CDR3 loop: CASRKGLAPNEQFF. The CDR3 bases are TGTGCCAGCAGAAAAGGACTAGCTCCCAATGAGCAGTTCTTC.

This clonotype was seen many times. The chain couples TRBV7-6 to TRBJ2-3, with D perhaps matching TRBD1 (6 bases). In germline, CDR1 is SGHVS, CDR2 FNYEAQ. This CDR3 has 15 residues. Between the trimmed V and J ends, which lost 3 bases and 2 bases, there was a span of 12 bases. The CDR3 DNA follows: TGTGCCAGCAGCTTGACGGACAGAAACACAGATACGCAGTATTTT. It is translated as CASSLTDRNTDTQYF.

This clonotype was picked up a small number of times. V and J are TRBV7-6 and TRBJ2-3, with D perhaps TRBD2 (5 bases). Trimming stripped 6 bases from V and 0 bases from J, with 10 bases between. This CDR3 is 14 amino acids long. Germline CDR1 and CDR2: SGHVS and FNYEAQ. The CDR3 DNA is TGTGCCAGCAGTAGACTAACTAGCACAGATACGCAGTATTTT. Translating it yields CASSRLTSTDTQYF.

V is TRBV20-1 and J is TRBJ2-7; weak D call: TRBD1 (6 bases). CDR3 length: 13 residues. CDR1 and CDR2 from the germline V gene are DFQATT and SNEGSKA (reference sequence). V lost 4 bases and J lost 3, with 13 bases in between. Here the CDR3 reads CSAKGDTVYEQYF. In DNA form, the CDR3 reads TGCAGTGCTAAAGGGGACACCGTCTACGAGCAGTACTTC.

The table lists this clonotype with a few counts. V and J are TRBV2 and TRBJ2-7; perhaps TRBD2 as D (6 bases). The CDR3 runs to 13 residues. V lost 4 bases to trimming and J lost 5 bases, with 12 bases between them. The germline CDR1 and CDR2 sequences are SNHLY and FYNNEI. CDR3 loop: CASSASARDEQYF. DNA of the CDR3: TGTGCCAGCAGTGCTAGCGCGAGGGACGAGCAGTACTTC.

As for this clonotype: A junction end diverges from the germline sequence, so it may reflect a read error. The chain is built from TRBV27 and TRBJ2-7; no clear D gene. The CDR3 length is 13 residues. Germline loops: CDR1 MNHEY, CDR2 SMNVEV (reference sequence). CDR3 DNA sequence: TGTGCCAGCAGCTTATCCATCTCCTACGAGCAGTACTTC. Its translation is CASSLSISYEQYF.